This entry is about one T cell receptor (beta chain). The sample originates from a study of shared clonotypes between healthy human individuals. The CDR3 has 12 residues. Trimming removed 5 bases at V and 7 bases at J, with 14 bases between. CDR1 and CDR2 (germline): SQVTM, ANQGSEA. Clones were sequenced by immunoSEQ multiplex PCR, and TCRdb holds only the in-frame ones, with some missing. The table records roughly 2.4 million clones, more than 90% of them present only once. This rearrangement joins TRBV29-1 to TRBJ1-1; D might be TRBD1 (5 bases). The source material was naive CD4+ T cells sorted from blood. Subset specified: CD45RA+ positively selected. This TCR derives from a man aged 18-30 years in good health. CDR3 sequence (DNA): TGCAGCGTTTCTCTCCAGGGTGGTGAAGCTTTCTTT. Its translation is CSVSLQGGEAFF.